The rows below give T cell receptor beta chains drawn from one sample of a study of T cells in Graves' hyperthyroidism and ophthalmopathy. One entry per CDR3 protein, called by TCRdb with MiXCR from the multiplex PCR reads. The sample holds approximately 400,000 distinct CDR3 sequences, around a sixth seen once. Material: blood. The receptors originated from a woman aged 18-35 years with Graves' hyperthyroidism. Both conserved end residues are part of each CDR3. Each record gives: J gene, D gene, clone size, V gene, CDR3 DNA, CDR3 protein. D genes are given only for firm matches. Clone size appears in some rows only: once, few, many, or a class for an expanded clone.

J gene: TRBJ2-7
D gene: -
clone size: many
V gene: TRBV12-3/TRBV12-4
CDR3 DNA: TGTGCCAGCAGCCAAACTAGACTAGGTAGCGAGCAGTACTTC
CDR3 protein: CASSQTRLGSEQYF

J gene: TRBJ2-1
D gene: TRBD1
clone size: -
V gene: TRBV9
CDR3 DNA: TGTGCCAGCAGCGACTCGATTTCCGGGACAGGGGAAGTCAATGAGCAGTTCTTC
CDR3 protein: CASSDSISGTGEVNEQFF

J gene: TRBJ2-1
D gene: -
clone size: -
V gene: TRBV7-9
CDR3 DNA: TGTGCCAGCCCCCCGGAGGCGGGGGCGAGCTCCTACAATGAGCAGTTCTTC
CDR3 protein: CASPPEAGASSYNEQFF

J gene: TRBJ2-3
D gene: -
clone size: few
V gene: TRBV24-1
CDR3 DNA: TGTGCCACCAGTGTTACCGGCTCAGGTACGCAGTATTTT
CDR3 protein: CATSVTGSGTQYF

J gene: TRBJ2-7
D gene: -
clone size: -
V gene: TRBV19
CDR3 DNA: TGTGCCAGTAGTTGGTTGGCAGGGACGCGAGAGCAGTACTTC
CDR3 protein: CASSWLAGTREQYF

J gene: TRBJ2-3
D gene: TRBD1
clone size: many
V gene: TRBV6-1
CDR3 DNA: TGTGCCAGCAGTTTCGGGACAGCTAGCACAGATACGCAGTATTTT
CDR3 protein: CASSFGTASTDTQYF

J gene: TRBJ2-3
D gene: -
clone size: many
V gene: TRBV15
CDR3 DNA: TGTGCCACCAGCGCATACGGGATAGATACGCAGTATTTT
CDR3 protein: CATSAYGIDTQYF

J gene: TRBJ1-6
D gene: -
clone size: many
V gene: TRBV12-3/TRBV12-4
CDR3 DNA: TGTGCCAGCAGCGCAGGAAGGTCACCCCTCCACTTT
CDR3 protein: CASSAGRSPLHF

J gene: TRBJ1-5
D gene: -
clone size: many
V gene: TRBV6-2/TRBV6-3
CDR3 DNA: TGTGCCAGCAAGTCCGGGGGCAATCAGCCCCAGCATTTT
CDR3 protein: CASKSGGNQPQHF

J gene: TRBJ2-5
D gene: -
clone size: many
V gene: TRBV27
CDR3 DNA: TGTGCCAGCAGACCCACGTGGACAGCGCAAGAGACCCAGTACTTC
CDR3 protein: CASRPTWTAQETQYF

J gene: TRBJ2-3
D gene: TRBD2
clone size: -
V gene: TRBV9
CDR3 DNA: TGTGCCAGCAGCCCAACCTCACGACTAGCGGGATCCGCAGATACGCAGTATTTT
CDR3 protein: CASSPTSRLAGSADTQYF

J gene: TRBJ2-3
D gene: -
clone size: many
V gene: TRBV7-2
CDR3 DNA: TGTGCCAGCAGCTTAGGGGGGGTCCCCACGGGAGATACGCAGTATTTT
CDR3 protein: CASSLGGVPTGDTQYF

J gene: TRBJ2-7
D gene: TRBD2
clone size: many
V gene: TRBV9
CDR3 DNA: TGTGCCAGCAGCGTAGCAGGGAGGGACTACGAGCAGTACTTC
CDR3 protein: CASSVAGRDYEQYF

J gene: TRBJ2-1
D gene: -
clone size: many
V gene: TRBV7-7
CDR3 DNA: TGTGCTAGCAGCTTAGACGTTGGGGCCGGCAATGAGCAGTTCTTC
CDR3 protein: CASSLDVGAGNEQFF

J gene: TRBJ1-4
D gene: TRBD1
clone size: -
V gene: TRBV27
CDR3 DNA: TGTGCCAGCAGTTTTACAGGGGGCGATATTAATGAAAAACTGTTTTTT
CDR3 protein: CASSFTGGDINEKLFF

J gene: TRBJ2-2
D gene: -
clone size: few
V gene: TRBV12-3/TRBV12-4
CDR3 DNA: TGTGCCAGCAGTACCAGACAGACCACCGGGGAGCTGTTTTTT
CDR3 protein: CASSTRQTTGELFF

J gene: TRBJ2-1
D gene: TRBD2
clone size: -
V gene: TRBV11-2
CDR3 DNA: TGTGCCAGCAGCTTTGGGACTAGCGGGAAGGGTTGGAATGAGCAGTTCTTC
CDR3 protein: CASSFGTSGKGWNEQFF

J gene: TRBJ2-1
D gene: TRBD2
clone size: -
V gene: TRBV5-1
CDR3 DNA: TGCGCCAGCAGCTCTCTAGCGGGAGGAGCCAATGAGCAGTTCTTC
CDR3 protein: CASSSLAGGANEQFF

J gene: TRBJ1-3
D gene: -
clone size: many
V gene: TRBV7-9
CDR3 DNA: TGTGCCAGCAGCGTCAACAGGGAGGGCACCATATATTTT
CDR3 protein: CASSVNREGTIYF

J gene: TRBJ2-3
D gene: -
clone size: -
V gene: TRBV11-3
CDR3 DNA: TGTGCCAGCAGCTTAGTGTATCTTGCAGATACGCAGTATTTT
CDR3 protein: CASSLVYLADTQYF

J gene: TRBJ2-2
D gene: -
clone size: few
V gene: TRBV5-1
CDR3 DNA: TGCACCAGCAGCTTAGGCGGAACAGCGAACACCGGGGAGCTGTTTTTT
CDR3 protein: CTSSLGGTANTGELFF

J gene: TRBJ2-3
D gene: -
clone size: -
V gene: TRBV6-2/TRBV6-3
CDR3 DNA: TGTGCCAGCACAGGGGGGCTAGCAGATACGCAGTATTTT
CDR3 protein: CASTGGLADTQYF

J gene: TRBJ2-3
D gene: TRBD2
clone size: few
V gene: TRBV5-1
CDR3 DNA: TGCGCCAGCAGTCTCCCCACTAGCGGAGAGACTAGCACAGATACGCAGTATTTT
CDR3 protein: CASSLPTSGETSTDTQYF

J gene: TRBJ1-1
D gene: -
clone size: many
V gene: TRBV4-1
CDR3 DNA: TGCGCCAGCAGCCAAGATAGGGGCAGAGCGAACACTGAAGCTTTCTTT
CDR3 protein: CASSQDRGRANTEAFF

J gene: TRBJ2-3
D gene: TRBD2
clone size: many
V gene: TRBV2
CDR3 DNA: TGTGCCAGCAGTGCCGCTAGCGGGAGTCCCGGTACGCAGTATTTT
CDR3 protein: CASSAASGSPGTQYF

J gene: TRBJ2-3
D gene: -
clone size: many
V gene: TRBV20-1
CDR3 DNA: TGCAGTGCTAGCGGGGGGCCTGGGTTCACAGATACGCAGTATTTT
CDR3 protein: CSASGGPGFTDTQYF

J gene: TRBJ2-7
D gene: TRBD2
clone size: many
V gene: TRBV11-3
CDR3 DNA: TGTGCCAGCAGCGAAACGACTAGCGGGAGGCCTCGGGAGCAGTACTTC
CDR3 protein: CASSETTSGRPREQYF

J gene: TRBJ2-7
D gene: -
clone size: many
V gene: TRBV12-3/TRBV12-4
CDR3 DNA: TGTGCCAGCACCTTGGGAGGTTACGAGCAGTACTTC
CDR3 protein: CASTLGGYEQYF